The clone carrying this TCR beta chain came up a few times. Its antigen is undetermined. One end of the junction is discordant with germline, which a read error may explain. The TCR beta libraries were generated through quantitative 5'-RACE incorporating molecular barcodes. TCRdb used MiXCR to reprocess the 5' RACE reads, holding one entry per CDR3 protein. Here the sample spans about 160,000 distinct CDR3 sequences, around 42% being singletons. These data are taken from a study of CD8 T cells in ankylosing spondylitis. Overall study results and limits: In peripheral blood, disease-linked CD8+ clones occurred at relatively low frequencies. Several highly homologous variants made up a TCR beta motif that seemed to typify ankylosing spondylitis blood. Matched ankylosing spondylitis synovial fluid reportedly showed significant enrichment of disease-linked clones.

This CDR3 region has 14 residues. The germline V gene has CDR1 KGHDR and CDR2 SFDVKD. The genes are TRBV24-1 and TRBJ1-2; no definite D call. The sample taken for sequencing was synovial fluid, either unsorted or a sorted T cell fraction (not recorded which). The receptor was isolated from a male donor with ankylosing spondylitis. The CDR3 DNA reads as TGTGCCACCAGGGATTCAAACGGAAACTATGGCTACACCTTC. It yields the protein CATRDSNGNYGYTF.